The clone carrying this T cell receptor (beta chain) has a single count. The CDR3 contains 15 residues. Clones were sequenced by immunoSEQ multiplex PCR, and TCRdb holds only the in-frame ones, with some missing. This table has 150,000 to 200,000 clones, approximately 82% appearing once. Participant age was roughly 18 to 95 years, and participants resided in 24 US areas. These data come from a study of blood T cell repertoires in COVID-19. This sequence originates from a woman in her forties or fifties in a cohort exposed to, infected with or recovered from COVID-19 (not recorded which). The sample consisted of PBMCs or T cells enriched from blood (not recorded which). V gene TRBV21-1 combines with J gene TRBJ1-2; the table assigns TRBD1, which was not confirmed against the DNA. TRBV21-1 is reported as a pseudogene. The CDR3 nucleotides read TGTGCCAGCAGCCAACGGGACGTCCCAGGGGGTGGCTACACCTTC. It is translated as CASSQRDVPGGGYTF.